These 14 T cell receptor beta chains originate from one sample sequenced in a study of blood T cells in healthy people across ages. Primers used in a second PCR of roughly 6 to 11 cycles were a sample-barcoded 5' primer and a J-beta primer mix. One entry per CDR3 protein results from TCRdb running MiXCR on the 5' RACE reads. The data show 730,000 or so distinct CDR3 sequences, approximately 40% seen once. The sequencing input was blood. Receptor source: a man aged 80 or over in good health.

The genes are TRBV6-1 and TRBJ1-2; 8 nucleotides line up with TRBD1. CDR3 length: 13 residues. The germline V gene has CDR1 MNHNS and CDR2 SASEGT. V dropped 7 bases and J dropped 5; count of bases not matched to a gene: 6. CDR3 region: CASTRTGPYGYTF. The DNA for the CDR3 is TGTGCCAGCACCAGGACAGGGCCTTATGGCTACACCTTC.

This rearrangement joins TRBV7-3 to TRBJ2-5; D may match TRBD1 or TRBD2 (6 bases each). V was shortened by 0 bases and J by 4 bases, with 15 bases between the two germline ends. The CDR3 sequence is 16 residues long. Per germline, CDR1 SGHTA and CDR2 FQGTGA. The CDR3 coding sequence is TGTGCCAGCAGCTTAACGTCCGGGACGGGGGCAGAGACCCAGTACTTC. Translated: CASSLTSGTGAETQYF.

This chain uses TRBV6-1 with TRBJ2-1; D unresolved. Germline V gene sequence: CDR1 MNHNS, CDR2 SASEGT. The CDR3 consists of 15 residues. The V end lost 7 bases, the J end lost 5 bases, and 18 bases lay between the germline ends. CDR3 nucleotides: TGTGCCAGCACTTATCTTGGCAGTAGCCACAATGAGCAGTTCTTC. It encodes CASTYLGSSHNEQFF.

This clonotype was seen only a few times. The chain has TRBV6-2 or TRBV6-3 and TRBJ2-7, with D tentatively TRBD2 (6 bases). V was shortened by 4 bases and J by 0 bases, with 19 bases between the two germline ends. Germline CDR1 MNHEY, CDR2 SVGEGT. This CDR3 has 17 residues. The DNA for the CDR3 is TGTGCCAGCAGTTCCTCGGGAGTCTCGAGGGGCTCCTACGAGCAGTACTTC. Amino acids: CASSSSGVSRGSYEQYF.

In its sample, this clonotype was seen once. The rearrangement joins TRBV6-1 to TRBJ1-5; TRBD1 matches 8 bases. The germline V gene encodes CDR1 MNHNS and CDR2 SASEGT. CDR3 length: 17 amino acids. Germline trimming cut 6 bases from V and 0 bases from J; bases unmatched to any gene: 10. This chain's CDR3 is CASRQGTGTGSNQPQHF. The DNA for the CDR3 is TGTGCCAGCAGACAAGGGACCGGGACAGGTAGCAATCAGCCCCAGCATTTT.

The chain couples TRBV6-1 to TRBJ2-1, with 8 positions matching TRBD2. The CDR3 is 17 residues long. Germline V gene data show CDR1 as MNHNS and CDR2 as SASEGT. V dropped 0 bases and J dropped 1; count of bases not matched to a gene: 5. The CDR3 region has the DNA TGTGCCAGCAGTGAAGCTGGGACTAGACTTTCCTACAATGAGCAGTTCTTC. Its translation is CASSEAGTRLSYNEQFF.

About this clonotype: Compared with germline, one end of the junction differs, possibly owing to a read error. The chain combines TRBV7-2 with TRBJ2-5; 11 bases line up with TRBD1. The CDR3 spans 16 residues. Germline CDR1 reads SGHTA; CDR2 reads FQGNSA. The CDR3 here is CVSSLSGTGGQETQYF. The CDR3 nucleotides read TGTGTCAGCAGCCTATCCGGGACAGGGGGGCAAGAGACCCAGTACTTC. The complete variable domain, with remaining parts taken from reference TRBV7-2 and TRBJ2-5, reads GAGVSQSPSNKVTEKGKDVELRCDPISGHTALYWYRQSLGQGLEFLIYFQGNSAPDKSGLPSDRFSAERTGGSVSTLTIQRTQQEDSAVYLCVSSLSGTGGQETQYFGPGTRLLVL.

The rearrangement uses TRBV5-1 and TRBJ2-1; TRBD2 matches 13 bases. Germline CDR1 is SGHRS and CDR2 is YFSETQ. The V gene end was trimmed by 0 bases and the J gene end by 3 bases; junction bases not matched to a gene: 3. This CDR3 spans 17 amino acids. DNA for the CDR3: TGCGCCAGCAGCTTGGGACTAGCGGGAGGAGGCTACAATGAGCAGTTCTTC. This translates into CASSLGLAGGGYNEQFF.

Details on this clonotype: A much larger clone differs from this one at a single base, so this may be a read error. The genes are TRBV28 and TRBJ2-7, with a possible D match to TRBD1 (6 bases). CDR3 length: 14 residues. Germline CDR1 is MDHEN and CDR2 is SYDVKM. Trimming cost V 4 bases and J 2 bases, with 12 bases left between them. The CDR3 is CASSWGTFPYEQYF. In DNA form, the CDR3 reads TGTGCCAGCAGTTGGGGGACATTTCCCTACGAGCAGTACTTC.

This clonotype has just a few counts. The CDR3 sequence: CSAWGQQETQYF. The CDR3 DNA follows: TGCAGTGCTTGGGGGCAGCAAGAGACCCAGTACTTC. This chain joins TRBV20-1 and TRBJ2-5; D perhaps matches TRBD1 (6 bases). The V end lost 5 bases, the J end lost 2 bases, and 9 bases lay between the germline ends. This CDR3 region has 12 residues. The germline CDR1 and CDR2 sequences are DFQATT and SNEGSKA (reference sequence).

This clonotype was seen a few times. The chain has TRBV29-1 and TRBJ2-7; D might be TRBD2 (7 bases). The V and J ends lost 4 bases and 2 bases respectively, with 15 bases between them. Germline V gene lookup returns CDR1 SQVTM and CDR2 ANQGSEA. The CDR3 is made up of 14 amino acids. The CDR3: CSVAVRGGTYEQYF. CDR3 bases: TGCAGCGTTGCCGTGAGGGGGGGCACCTACGAGCAGTACTTC.

The gene calls are TRBV3-1 and TRBJ1-2; D might be TRBD1 (5 bases). The ends were cut back, 3 bases at V and 4 bases at J, with 21 bases in the middle. The CDR3 totals 17 residues. Germline loops: CDR1 LGHDT, CDR2 YNNKEL (reference sequence). CDR3 sequence (DNA): TGTGCCAGCAGCCACGCAAGAGGAGAGGGGCTGACCTATGGCTACACCTTC. Translating it yields CASSHARGEGLTYGYTF. The complete variable domain, with remaining parts taken from reference TRBV3-1 and TRBJ1-2, reads DTAVSQTPKYLVTQMGNDKSIKCEQNLGHDTMYWYKQDSKKFLKIMFSYNNKELIINETVPNRFSPKSPDKAHLNLHINSLELGDSAVYFCASSHARGEGLTYGYTFGSGTRLTVV.

The chain uses TRBV6-6 and TRBJ1-6; 10 bases fit TRBD1. The germline V gene has CDR1 MNHNY and CDR2 SVGAGI (reference sequence). This CDR3 has 17 residues. V was pared by 4 bases and J by 7 bases, with 10 bases of the junction left unmatched. Here the CDR3 DNA reads TGTGCCAGCAGTTCCGGAGACAGGGGGCCGCAGAATTCACCCCTCCACTTT. Its translation: CASSSGDRGPQNSPLHF.

V gene TRBV6-2 or TRBV6-3 combines with J gene TRBJ1-1; 7 bases match TRBD1. Germline V gene sequence: CDR1 MNHEY, CDR2 SVGEGT. The V and J ends lost 4 bases and 3 bases, in that order; junction bases with no gene match: 2. The CDR3 has 13 amino acids. The CDR3 DNA reads TGTGCCAGCAGTTCACAGGGGCACACTGAAGCTTTCTTT. Translating it yields CASSSQGHTEAFF.